The 27 T cell receptor beta chains in this list originate from one sample, sequenced in a study of CD8+ T cells in alopecia areata. Peripheral blood and lesional scalp punch biopsies were taken from alopecia areata patients. Extracted RNA was reverse transcribed, and the resulting cDNA served as sequencing template. Assay: immunoSEQ multiplex PCR; the TCRdb copy retains only in-frame clones and omits some. The sample lists roughly 20,000 clones, more than 60% occurring once. The source material was skin, sampled at week 0. The receptors were sampled from a human donor with alopecia areata.

The J gene is TRBJ1-1, the V gene TRBV20-1; tentatively, D is TRBD1 (5 bases). V lost 5 bases to trimming and J lost 8 bases, with 12 bases between them. This CDR3 contains 11 residues. The germline V gene has CDR1 DFQATT and CDR2 SNEGSKA (reference sequence). The CDR3 loop is CSAGAQGEAFF. Here the CDR3 DNA reads TGCAGTGCTGGGGCCCAGGGAGAAGCTTTCTTT.

The rearrangement uses TRBV7-9 and TRBJ1-4; D is perhaps TRBD1 (6 bases). The CDR3 totals 15 residues. CDR1 is SEHNR, CDR2 FQNEAQ, per germline (reference sequence). V was cut by 5 bases and J by 5 bases, with 15 bases left in between. The CDR3 region has the DNA TGTGCCAGCAGCCCAGGACAGCATAAAAATGAAAAACTGTTTTTT. Translated, it gives CASSPGQHKNEKLFF.

The chain is built from TRBV2 and TRBJ2-2; TRBD1 matches 10 bases. With 8 bases clipped from V and 0 bases from J, the junction kept 3 bases outside the gene matches. CDR3 length: 15 amino acids. Looked up from germline, CDR1 is SNHLY and CDR2 is FYNNEI. The CDR3, as DNA: TGTGCCAGCTTTGGACAGGGGGCGAACACCGGGGAGCTGTTTTTT. This gives the protein CASFGQGANTGELFF.

The CDR3 loop is CASSESRGRASYGYTF. CDR3 DNA: TGTGCCAGCAGTGAAAGCAGGGGCAGGGCGAGTTATGGCTACACCTTC. This sequence joins TRBV6-1 and TRBJ1-2; a weak D match, TRBD1 (6 bases). The CDR3 contains 16 residues. V dropped 2 bases and J dropped 5 bases, with 18 bases sitting between them. Germline CDR1 reads MNHNS; CDR2 reads SASEGT.

The gene calls are TRBV7-2 and TRBJ2-7; a possible D gene is TRBD1 (6 bases). In germline, CDR1 is SGHTA, CDR2 FQGNSA. Trimming stripped 0 bases from V and 3 bases from J, with 6 bases between. The CDR3 is made up of 13 amino acids. CDR3 in DNA: TGTGCCAGCAGCTTAGCAGGGGGCTACGAGCAGTACTTC. The encoded protein is CASSLAGGYEQYF.

V usage is TRBV9 and J usage is TRBJ2-3; D is ambiguous. V gave up 3 bases and J gave up 2 bases, with 7 bases separating them. Germline V gene data show CDR1 as SGDLS and CDR2 as YYNGEE. The CDR3 consists of 13 residues. CDR3 sequence reads: CASSGLITDTQYF. DNA for the CDR3: TGTGCCAGCAGCGGACTGATCACAGATACGCAGTATTTT.

The chain carries TRBV6-5 and TRBJ2-6, with D hard to call. Germline values: CDR1 MNHEY, CDR2 SVGAGI. Between the trimmed V and J ends, which lost 0 bases and 0 bases, there was a span of 3 bases. CDR3 size: 15 residues. CDR3 coding DNA: TGTGCCAGCAGTTACTCGGCCTCTGGGGCCAACGTCCTGACTTTC. Amino acid sequence: CASSYSASGANVLTF.

This clone was detected only a few times. This sequence joins TRBV29-1 and TRBJ2-7; 8 bases fit TRBD1. The germline CDR1 and CDR2 sequences are SQVTM and ANQGSEA. The CDR3 covers 15 residues. Trimming removed 6 bases from V and 7 bases from J; junction bases left unmatched: 17. CDR3 nucleotides: TGCAGCGTATCCCAGGGGGCGCAGCTCGCGGGTGAGCAGTACTTC. Its translation is CSVSQGAQLAGEQYF.

This clone showed up just a few times. The genes are TRBV5-1 and TRBJ2-1, with 9 bases lining up with TRBD2. The length of the CDR3 is 15 residues. The trim removed 0 bases at V and 7 bases at J, leaving 5 bases unmatched. Germline V gives CDR1 SGHRS, CDR2 YFSETQ. CDR3 DNA sequence: TGCGCCAGCAGCTTGGGGGTAGCGGGGGATAATGAGCAGTTCTTC. This codes for CASSLGVAGDNEQFF.

V and J are TRBV7-2 and TRBJ1-1; D ambiguous. The CDR3 runs to 15 residues. Germline V gene lookup returns CDR1 SGHTA and CDR2 FQGNSA. With 1 base removed from V and 1 base from J, the gap between germline ends came to 10 bases. CDR3 protein: CASSLVPGTNTEAFF. The CDR3 nucleotides are TGTGCCAGCAGCTTAGTACCGGGTACGAACACTGAAGCTTTCTTT.

Concerning this clone: Within the sample, other DNA sequences also encode this same CDR3. The chain combines TRBV4-1 with TRBJ2-7; the D is unclear. Germline V gene lookup returns CDR1 MGHRA and CDR2 YSYEKL. The CDR3 has 14 amino acids. V was shortened by 6 bases and J by 7 bases, with 19 bases between the two germline ends. CDR3 sequence (DNA): TGCGCCAGCAGTCTCTCGTCGTCTAGAGGAGAGCAGTACTTC. Protein product: CASSLSSSRGEQYF.

This clone turned up a few times. V usage is TRBV10-3 and J usage is TRBJ2-5; D remains ambiguous. The germline V and J ends were trimmed by 6 bases and 3 bases, with 8 bases remaining between them. The CDR3 runs to 12 residues. Germline loops: CDR1 ENHRY, CDR2 SYGVKD. CDR3: CAISGPKETQYF. The CDR3 bases are TGTGCCATCAGCGGCCCGAAAGAGACCCAGTACTTC.

The chain uses TRBV21-1 and TRBJ2-3; the table's D gene call, TRBD2, was not cross checked with the DNA. TRBV21-1 has pseudogene status. The length of the CDR3 is 15 residues. The CDR3 is CASSLSRVVKDTQYF. The CDR3 nucleotides read TGTGCCAGCAGCTTATCTCGCGTGGTAAAGGATACGCAGTATTTT.

The V gene is TRBV7-6, the J gene TRBJ2-5; TRBD1 agrees at 8 bases. Germline loops: CDR1 SGHVS, CDR2 FNYEAQ. The CDR3 loop spans 15 amino acids. Unmatched junction bases numbered 6, after V lost 5 bases and J lost 1 base. CDR3 residues: CASSPIQGAQETQYF. DNA of the CDR3: TGTGCCAGCAGCCCAATTCAGGGGGCCCAAGAGACCCAGTACTTC.

V gene TRBV2 combines with J gene TRBJ1-1, with D maybe TRBD1 (6 bases). In germline, CDR1 is SNHLY, CDR2 FYNNEI. The germline V and J ends were trimmed by 5 bases and 4 bases, with 14 bases remaining between them. The CDR3 spans 14 residues. The CDR3 DNA reads as TGTGCCAGCAGTCCGGACAGTCGGCTCACTGAAGCTTTCTTT. Protein sequence: CASSPDSRLTEAFF. The variable domain in full, with the rest retrieved from reference TRBV2 and TRBJ1-1, is EPEVTQTPSHQVTQMGQEVILRCVPISNHLYFYWYRQILGQKVEFLVSFYNNEISEKSEIFDDQFSVERPDGSNFTLKIRSTKLEDSAMYFCASSPDSRLTEAFFGQGTRLTVV.

This clone was seen only a few times. The genes are TRBV6-6 and TRBJ2-7; weak D call: TRBD1 (6 bases). Germline lookup yields CDR1 MNHNY and CDR2 SVGAGI (reference sequence). The CDR3 length is 14 residues. V lost 6 bases to trimming and J lost 5 bases, with 17 bases between them. The CDR3: CASSRPGQPHEQYF. The CDR3 DNA follows: TGTGCCAGCAGCCGCCCCGGACAGCCCCACGAGCAGTACTTC.

The rearrangement uses TRBV14 and TRBJ2-5; D is unclear. Near its end, the DNA agrees better with TRBJ2-7, so the J call may be wrong. CDR3 length: 14 amino acids. Germline CDR1 reads SGHDN; CDR2 reads FVKESK. The CDR3 loop is CASSQVAGPYEQYF. CDR3 in DNA: TGTGCCAGCAGCCAAGTTGCAGGCCCCTACGAGCAGTACTTC.

This chain links TRBV7-2 with TRBJ1-5, with a possible D match to TRBD1 (6 bases). Germline CDR1 SGHTA, CDR2 FQGNSA. The CDR3 sequence is 15 residues long. The V end lost 1 base, the J end lost 9 bases, and 16 bases lay between the germline ends. The CDR3 DNA sequence: TGTGCCAGCAGCTTAGGGGGGGCTGTCCCTGGGCCCCAGCATTTT. This codes for CASSLGGAVPGPQHF. Full variable domain (missing parts from reference TRBV7-2 and TRBJ1-5): GAGVSQSPSNKVTEKGKDVELRCDPISGHTALYWYRQSLGQGLEFLIYFQGNSAPDKSGLPSDRFSAERTGGSVSTLTIQRTQQEDSAVYLCASSLGGAVPGPQHFGDGTRLSIL.

This chain connects TRBV6-6 to TRBJ1-6; unclear D gene. The V end lost 7 bases, the J end lost 2 bases, and 0 bases lay between the germline ends. This CDR3 spans 11 amino acids. CDR1 and CDR2 (germline): MNHNY, SVGAGI (reference sequence). Here the CDR3 reads CASTYNSPLHF. The CDR3 bases are TGTGCCAGCACCTATAATTCACCCCTCCACTTT.

The chain links TRBV7-9 to TRBJ2-4; D is unresolved. The V end lost 5 bases, the J end lost 0 bases, and 11 bases lay between the germline ends. CDR1 is SEHNR, CDR2 FQNEAQ, per germline (reference sequence). The CDR3 extends over 15 amino acids. The CDR3 sequence: CASSPVHLAKNIQYF. The CDR3 nucleotides are TGTGCCAGCAGCCCTGTCCACCTAGCCAAAAACATTCAGTACTTC.

The V call is TRBV27, the J call TRBJ1-1; TRBD1 might be the D (6 bases). Germline V gene data show CDR1 as MNHEY and CDR2 as SMNVEV (reference sequence). This CDR3 comprises 16 residues. V lost 4 bases and J 3 bases, leaving 18 bases between the germline ends. Written as DNA, the CDR3 is TGTGCCAGCAGTTCCCACCGACAGGTTAAGGACACTGAAGCTTTCTTT. Translating it yields CASSSHRQVKDTEAFF.

As concerns this clone: The junction departs from germline at one end; a sequencing error may be responsible. This chain links TRBV7-2 with TRBJ2-3, with a tentative D call TRBD1 (6 bases). CDR3 length equals 14 residues. Germline loops: CDR1 SGHTA, CDR2 FQGNSA. In DNA form, the CDR3 reads TGTGCCAGCAGCTTAGGTGGGGGCACAAATACGCAGTATTTT. The encoded protein is CASSLGGGTNTQYF.

Points on this clone: This sequence is one base from a far larger clone and is likely a read error. The chain employs TRBV10-3 and TRBJ2-2; D is possibly TRBD2 (6 bases). Per germline, CDR1 ENHRY and CDR2 SYGVKD. The CDR3 spans 15 residues. The CDR3 DNA reads as TGTGCCAGCAGTGGTGGACACTCGAACACCGGGGGGCTGTTTTTT. Amino acids: CASSGGHSNTGGLFF.

This clone was seen only once. V gene TRBV2 combines with J gene TRBJ1-5; 10 bases align to TRBD1. This CDR3 has 15 amino acids. J gave up 2 bases and V 5 bases, and 3 bases lay outside the gene matches. Germline-derived CDR1 and CDR2 are SNHLY and FYNNEI. The CDR3 DNA is TGTGCCAGCAGTAGACAGGGGGCCGGCAATCAGCCCCAGCATTTT. This encodes CASSRQGAGNQPQHF.

The chain is built from TRBV19 and TRBJ1-1; unclear D gene. CDR3 length: 13 amino acids. Germline assignment: CDR1 LNHDA and CDR2 SQIVND (reference sequence). V gave up 7 bases and J gave up 1 base, with 10 bases separating them. The CDR3 DNA follows: TGTGCCAGTACCTTAACTCGGAACACTGAAGCTTTCTTT. Amino acids: CASTLTRNTEAFF.

The gene calls are TRBV6-6 and TRBJ2-2; 8 bases map to TRBD1. The CDR3 has 15 residues. Germline loops: CDR1 MNHNY, CDR2 SVGAGI (reference sequence). V shed 11 bases and J 5 bases; nucleotides not matched to a gene: 13. DNA for the CDR3: TGTGCCGTAAGGACAGGGAGGATTTTGACCGGGGAGCTGTTTTTT. Its protein is CAVRTGRILTGELFF.

The gene calls are TRBV27 and TRBJ2-1, with TRBD2 matching 13 bases. The CDR3 consists of 18 residues. Germline assignment: CDR1 MNHEY and CDR2 SMNVEV (reference sequence). The junction had 11 bases not matched to a gene; V was cut back by 5 bases and J by 4 bases. The CDR3 spells CASSRLAGGPPLYNEQFF. The CDR3 nucleotides read TGTGCCAGCAGTCGACTAGCGGGGGGTCCGCCCTTATACAATGAGCAGTTCTTC.